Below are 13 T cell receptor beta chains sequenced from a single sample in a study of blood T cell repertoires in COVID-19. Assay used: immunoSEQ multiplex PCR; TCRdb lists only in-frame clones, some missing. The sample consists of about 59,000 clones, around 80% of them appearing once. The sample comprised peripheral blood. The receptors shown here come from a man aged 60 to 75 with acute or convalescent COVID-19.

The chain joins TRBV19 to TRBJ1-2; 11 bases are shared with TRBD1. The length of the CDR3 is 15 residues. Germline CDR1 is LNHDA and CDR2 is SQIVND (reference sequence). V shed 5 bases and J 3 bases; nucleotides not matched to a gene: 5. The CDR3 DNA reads TGTGCCAGTAGTCCACGGGGACAGGGGGACTATGGCTACACCTTC. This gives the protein CASSPRGQGDYGYTF.

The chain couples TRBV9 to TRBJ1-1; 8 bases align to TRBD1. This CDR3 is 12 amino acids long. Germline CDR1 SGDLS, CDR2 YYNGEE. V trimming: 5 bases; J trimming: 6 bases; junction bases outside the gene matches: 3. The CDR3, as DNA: TGTGCCAGCAGAGGACAGGGCCCTGAAGCTTTCTTT. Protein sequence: CASRGQGPEAFF.

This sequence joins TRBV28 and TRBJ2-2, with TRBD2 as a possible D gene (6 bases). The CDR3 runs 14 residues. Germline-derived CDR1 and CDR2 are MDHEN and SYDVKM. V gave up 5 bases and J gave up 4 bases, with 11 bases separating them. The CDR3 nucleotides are TGTGCCAGCAGTCCTAGGAGGGGCACCGGGGAGCTGTTTTTT. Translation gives CASSPRRGTGELFF.

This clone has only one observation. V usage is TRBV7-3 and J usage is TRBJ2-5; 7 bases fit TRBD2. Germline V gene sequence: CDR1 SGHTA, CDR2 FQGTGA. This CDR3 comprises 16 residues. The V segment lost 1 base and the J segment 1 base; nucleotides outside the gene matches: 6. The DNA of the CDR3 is TGTGCCAGCAGCTTAAGTCCTTCTAGCGGCCAAGAGACCCAGTACTTC. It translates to CASSLSPSSGQETQYF.

The chain's CDR3 is CASSLKGQVIETQYF. The CDR3 nucleotides read TGTGCCAGCAGCTTAAAGGGACAGGTTATAGAGACCCAGTACTTC. V usage is TRBV7-6 and J usage is TRBJ2-5, with 8 bases identical to TRBD1. The CDR3 has 15 amino acids. Germline V lookup: CDR1 SGHVS, CDR2 FNYEAQ. J was trimmed by 4 bases and V by 2 bases; bases with no gene match: 6.

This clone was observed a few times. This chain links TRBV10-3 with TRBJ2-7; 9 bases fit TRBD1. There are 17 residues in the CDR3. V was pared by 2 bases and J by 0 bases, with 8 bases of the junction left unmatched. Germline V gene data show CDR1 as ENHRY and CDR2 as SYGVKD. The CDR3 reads CAISEPQGGQGSYEQYF. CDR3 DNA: TGTGCCATCAGTGAGCCACAGGGGGGACAGGGCTCCTACGAGCAGTACTTC.

The CDR3 is CASSLKGTGGQKQYF. CDR3 in DNA: TGTGCCAGCAGCTTAAAGGGGACAGGGGGCCAGAAGCAGTACTTC. V gene TRBV7-9 combines with J gene TRBJ2-7; 12 bases align to TRBD1. J was trimmed by 8 bases and V by 2 bases; bases with no gene match: 7. Germline V gene sequence: CDR1 SEHNR, CDR2 FQNEAQ (reference sequence). The CDR3 has 15 residues.

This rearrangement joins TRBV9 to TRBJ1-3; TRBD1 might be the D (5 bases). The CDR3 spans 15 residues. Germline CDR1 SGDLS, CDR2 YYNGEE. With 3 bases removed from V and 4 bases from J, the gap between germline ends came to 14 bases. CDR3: CASSANPEGGNTIYF. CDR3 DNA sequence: TGTGCCAGCAGCGCTAACCCGGAGGGGGGAAACACCATATATTTT.

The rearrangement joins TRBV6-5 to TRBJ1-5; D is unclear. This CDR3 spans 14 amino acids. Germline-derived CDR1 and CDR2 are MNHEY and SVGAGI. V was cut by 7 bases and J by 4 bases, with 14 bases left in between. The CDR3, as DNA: TGTGCCAGCAACTTGGAAAGGAGAAATCAGCCCCAGCATTTT. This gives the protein CASNLERRNQPQHF.

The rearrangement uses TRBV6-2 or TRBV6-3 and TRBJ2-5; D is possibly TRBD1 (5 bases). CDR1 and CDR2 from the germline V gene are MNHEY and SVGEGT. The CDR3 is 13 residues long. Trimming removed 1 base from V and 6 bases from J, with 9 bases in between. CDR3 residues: CASSYYVGQTQYF. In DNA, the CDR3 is TGTGCCAGCAGTTACTACGTGGGGCAGACCCAGTACTTC.

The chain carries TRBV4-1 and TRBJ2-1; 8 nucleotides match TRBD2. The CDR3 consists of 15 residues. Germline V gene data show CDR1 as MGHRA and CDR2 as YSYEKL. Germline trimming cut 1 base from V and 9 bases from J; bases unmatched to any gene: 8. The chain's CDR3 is CASSQVRLAGVEQFF. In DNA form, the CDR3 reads TGCGCCAGCAGCCAAGTAAGGCTAGCGGGTGTTGAGCAGTTCTTC.

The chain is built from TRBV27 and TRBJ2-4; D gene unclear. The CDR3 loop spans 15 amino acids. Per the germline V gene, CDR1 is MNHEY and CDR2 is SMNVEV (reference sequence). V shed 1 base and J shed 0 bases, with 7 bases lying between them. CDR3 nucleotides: TGTGCCAGCAGTTTATTTCCCTCAGCCAAAAACATTCAGTACTTC. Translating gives CASSLFPSAKNIQYF.

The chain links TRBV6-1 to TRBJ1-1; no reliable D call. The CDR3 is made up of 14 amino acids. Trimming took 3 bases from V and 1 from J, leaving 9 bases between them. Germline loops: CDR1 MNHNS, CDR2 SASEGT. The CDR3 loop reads CASSERLGNTEAFF. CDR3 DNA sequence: TGTGCCAGCAGTGAGAGGTTAGGGAACACTGAAGCTTTCTTT.